The source of this TCR beta chain is a study of molecular identifiers for immune sequencing clone quantification. Overall study results and limits: Beyond 20 RNA copies, clones held over 97% of effector molecules, compared with under 1% in naive cells.

Sorting recovered naive CD8 T cells on a CD8+CD4-CCR7+CD45RA+ profile. This clonotype has a handful of counts. Its antigen is not known. Relative to the germline gene, one junction end is altered; a read error may explain this. Germline V gene data show CDR1 as SSHAT and CDR2 as FNYEAQ (reference sequence). The CDR3 loop spans 16 amino acids. TCRdb processed the PCR reads anew with MiXCR; each CDR3 protein has one entry. The data show about 70,000 distinct CDR3 sequences, over 15% seen once. Input material: naive CD8+ T cells from blood, with Jurkat cell RNA spiked in. Subset of the sample: FACS-sorted CD8+CD4-CCR7+CD45RA+ naive T cells. This TCR was recovered from a human donor in good health. Some libraries in this study had Jurkat cell RNA spiked in. The chain recombines TRBV7-7 with TRBJ2-7; tentative D call: TRBD2 (5 bases). CDR3: CASSNLTRGSFYEQYF. The CDR3 DNA reads TGTGCTAGCAGCAACCTCACCCGGGGATCCTTCTACGAGCAGTACTTC.